These T cell receptor beta chains were read from a single sample in a study of T-cell reconstitution after alpha-beta-depleted transplantation in children. Via MiXCR, TCRdb re-called the PCR reads, giving one row per CDR3 protein. Of roughly 670,000 distinct CDR3 sequences listed, roughly 14% are singletons. The material was PBMCs, obtained before TCRalphabeta/CD19-depleted stem cell transplant. These receptors originate from a girl aged 2 to 10 with congenital amegakaryocytic thrombocytopenia, due to receive a stem cell transplant. The CDR3 runs from the conserved cysteine through the conserved F or W. D genes are given only for firm matches. The listing skips clone size in some rows; elsewhere it reads once, few, many or a size class.

size	D	J	V	DNA	CDR3
few	TRBD2	TRBJ2-2	TRBV29-1	TGCAGCGCCATTGGCGGGAGGACAAACACCGCGGAGCTGTTTTTT	CSAIGGRTNTAELFF
few	NA	TRBJ2-7	TRBV5-1	TGCGCCAGCAGTTCCTGGGGCACCTACGAGCAGTACTTC	CASSSWGTYEQYF
few	NA	TRBJ1-3	TRBV6-1	TGTGCCGCCTGGTCAGGGGCCTATTCCTCTGGAAACACCATATATTTT	CAAWSGAYSSGNTIYF
few	TRBD2	TRBJ2-3	TRBV10-3	TGTGCCATCAGTGATAGAGAGAAGCGGGACCTCACAGATACGCAGTATTTT	CAISDREKRDLTDTQYF
many	TRBD2	TRBJ2-1	TRBV7-2	TGTGCCAGCAGCCCGCGGGGCCTAGCGGGTCAATCGAAGCAGTTCTTC	CASSPRGLAGQSKQFF
many	NA	TRBJ2-5	TRBV20-1	TGCAGTGTCCCAAGACGGAACCAAGAGACCCAGTACTTC	CSVPRRNQETQYF
many	TRBD1	TRBJ1-1	TRBV7-9	TGTGCCAGCAGCGCAGGACAGGCAGGAGCTTTCTTT	CASSAGQAGAFF
NA	TRBD2	TRBJ2-7	TRBV4-1	TGCGCCAGCAGCCAAGGGATGACTAGCGGGAGGAAAAACTACGAGCAGTACTTC	CASSQGMTSGRKNYEQYF
NA	NA	TRBJ2-7	TRBV27	TGTGCCAGCAGTTTAAGTCCTTTTGCATCCTACGAGCAGTACTTC	CASSLSPFASYEQYF
many	TRBD1	TRBJ2-7	TRBV5-1	TGCGCCAGCAGCTTGGACAGGGGGAGCCACGAGCAGTACTTC	CASSLDRGSHEQYF
NA	TRBD2	TRBJ2-3	TRBV4-1	TGCGCCAGCAGGATATTTAGCGGGAATCGGGATACGCAGTATTTT	CASRIFSGNRDTQYF
few	TRBD1	TRBJ2-7	TRBV20-1	TGCAGTGCTAGAGCGACAGGGAACGAGCAGTACTTC	CSARATGNEQYF
NA	NA	TRBJ2-1	TRBV5-1	TGCGCCAGCAGCTTGGGTTCCCAATCCTACAATGAGCAGTTCTTC	CASSLGSQSYNEQFF
many	NA	TRBJ2-3	TRBV5-1	TGCGCCAGCAGCTTCTCCGGGTTCACAGATACGCAGTATTTT	CASSFSGFTDTQYF
few	NA	TRBJ2-3	TRBV12-3/TRBV12-4	TGTGCCAGCAGTGATGAGGGCTGGGCCGGAGATACGCAGTATTTT	CASSDEGWAGDTQYF
many	NA	TRBJ1-4	TRBV20-1	TGCAGTGCTAGTAGTCACCGGGTTCAGGGTGGGTCTAGGGAAAAACTGTTTTTT	CSASSHRVQGGSREKLFF
many	NA	TRBJ2-5	TRBV6-1	TGTGCCAGCAGTGTCGTGGGACAAGAGACCCAGTACTTC	CASSVVGQETQYF
once	TRBD2	TRBJ2-1	TRBV7-9	TGTGCCAGCAGCTTAGAACTAGCGGGAGTCGGTGAGCAGTTCTTC	CASSLELAGVGEQFF
NA	NA	TRBJ1-4	TRBV20-1	TGCAGTGCTGGTCCTGCAACTAATGAAAAACTGTTTTTT	CSAGPATNEKLFF
NA	TRBD1	TRBJ1-1	TRBV5-1	TGCGCCAGCAGCTTGGGAGGGGGAGGGGGCAAAGGTGGTGTACGCACTGAAGCTTTCTTT	CASSLGGGGGKGGVRTEAFF
few	NA	TRBJ2-5	TRBV12-3/TRBV12-4	TGTGCCAGCAGTTTAGACAGGCAACAAGAGACCCAGTACTTC	CASSLDRQQETQYF
NA	NA	TRBJ1-2	TRBV5-4	TGTGCCAGCAGCTTGCAGGGAATCTGGGGCTACACCTTC	CASSLQGIWGYTF
NA	TRBD2	TRBJ2-1	TRBV2	TGTGCCAGGCGGGAGGGCCCCAATGAGCAGTTCTTC	CARREGPNEQFF
NA	NA	TRBJ2-1	TRBV20-1	TGCAGTGCTCCCGCCCGCTGGGACGCCTACAATGAGCAGTTCTTC	CSAPARWDAYNEQFF
few	NA	TRBJ2-5	TRBV5-1	TGCGCCAGCAGCTTGGCGATCAAACAAGAGACCCAGTACTTC	CASSLAIKQETQYF
NA	NA	TRBJ1-1	TRBV15	TGTGCCACCAGCAGAGATACTGCTACAGCCCTGAACACTGAAGCTTTCTTT	CATSRDTATALNTEAFF
few	NA	TRBJ2-7	TRBV20-1	TGCAGTGCCATACTAGCCGGCTACGAGCAGTACTTC	CSAILAGYEQYF